This T cell receptor (beta chain) came from a study of T cell responses to AZD1222 COVID-19 vaccine. V was clipped by 7 bases and J by 1 base; unmatched bases: 6. The CDR3 contains 13 residues. Germline lookup yields CDR1 SQVTM and CDR2 ANQGSEA. The protocol was immunoSEQ multiplex PCR, while the TCRdb copy is restricted to in-frame clones and leaves out a portion. The table lists 150,000 to 200,000 clones, 75% to 95% of them singletons. Here the sequenced sample was peripheral blood, taken on day 0 of AZD1222 vaccination. The TCR sequence derives from an adult in good health. The chain is built from TRBV29-1 and TRBJ2-7, with 8 bases lining up with TRBD2. In DNA form, the CDR3 reads TGCAGCGCACTCGGGGGGGATTCCTACGAGCAGTACTTC. Translated: CSALGGDSYEQYF.